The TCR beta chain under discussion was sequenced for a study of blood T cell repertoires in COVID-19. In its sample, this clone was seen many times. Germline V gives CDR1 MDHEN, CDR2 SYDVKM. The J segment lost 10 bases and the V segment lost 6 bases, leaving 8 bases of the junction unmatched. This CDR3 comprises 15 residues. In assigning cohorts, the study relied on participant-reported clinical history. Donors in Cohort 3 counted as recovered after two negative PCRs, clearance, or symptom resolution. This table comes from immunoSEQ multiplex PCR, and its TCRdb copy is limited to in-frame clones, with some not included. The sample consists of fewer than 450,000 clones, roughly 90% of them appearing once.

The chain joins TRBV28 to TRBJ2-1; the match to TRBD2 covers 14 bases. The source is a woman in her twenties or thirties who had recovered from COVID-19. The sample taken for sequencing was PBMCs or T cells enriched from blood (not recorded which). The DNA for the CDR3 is TGTGCCAGCAGCCCGACTAGCGGGGGGGCTGGGGAGCAGTTCTTC. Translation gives CASSPTSGGAGEQFF. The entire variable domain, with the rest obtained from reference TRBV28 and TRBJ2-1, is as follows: DVKVTQSSRYLVKRTGEKVFLECVQDMDHENMFWYRQDPGLGLRLIYFSYDVKMKEKGDIPEGYSVSREKKERFSLILESASTNQTSMYLCASSPTSGGAGEQFFGPGTRLTVL.